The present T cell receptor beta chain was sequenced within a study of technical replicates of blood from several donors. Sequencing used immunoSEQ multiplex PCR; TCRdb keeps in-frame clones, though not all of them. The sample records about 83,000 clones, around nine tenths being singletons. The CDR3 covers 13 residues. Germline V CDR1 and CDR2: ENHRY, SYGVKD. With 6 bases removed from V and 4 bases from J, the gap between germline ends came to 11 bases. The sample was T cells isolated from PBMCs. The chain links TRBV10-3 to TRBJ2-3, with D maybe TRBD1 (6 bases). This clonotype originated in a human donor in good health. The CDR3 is CAIRKTGPDTQYF. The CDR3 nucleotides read TGTGCCATCAGAAAGACAGGACCAGATACGCAGTATTTT.